Reported below is one T cell receptor beta chain. TCRdb analysed the 5' RACE reads with MiXCR anew, one entry per CDR3 protein. The data contain over 200,000 distinct CDR3 sequences, 6.5% of them seen just once; the ten biggest clones take up more than 12%. The CDR3 is made up of 15 amino acids. Germline assignment: CDR1 SGHAT and CDR2 FQNNGV. Trimming at V came to 2 bases and at J to 4 bases, leaving 5 bases not matched to a gene. The sample is drawn from a study of identical twins. These data were also reused for a study on T cells expressing NK-cell markers.

The receptor comes from a woman between 18 and 29 years old in good health. J is TRBJ2-3 and V is TRBV11-2, with 8 bases lining up with TRBD2. Sequences were obtained from CD8+ T cells sorted from blood. CDR3 bases: TGTGCCAGCAGCTTAATGACGGGAGGGGCAGATACGCAGTATTTT. Amino acid sequence: CASSLMTGGADTQYF.